This TCR beta chain originates from a study of T cell responses to AZD1222 COVID-19 vaccine. Sequenced by immunoSEQ multiplex PCR; TCRdb stores in-frame clones only, minus some. The sample lists 150,000 or so clones, 90% seen once, with about 1.4% in the top ten. CDR1 and CDR2 from the germline V gene are SGHAT and FQDESV (reference sequence). The length of the CDR3 is 16 residues. Trimming at V came to 1 base and at J to 6 bases, leaving 8 bases not matched to a gene. Sequenced here: peripheral blood, sampled on day 0 of AZD1222 vaccination. This receptor was taken from an adult in good health. J is TRBJ2-1 and V is TRBV11-1, with 8 bases fitting TRBD2. DNA for the CDR3: TGTGCCAGCAGCTTAGGGTTAACGGGGGGGCCCAATGAGCAGTTCTTC. It specifies CASSLGLTGGPNEQFF. Full variable domain (outside the CDR3, taken from reference TRBV11-1 and TRBJ2-1): EAEVAQSPRYKITEKSQAVAFWCDPISGHATLYWYRQILGQGPELLVQFQDESVVDDSQLPKDRFSAERLKGVDSTLKIQPAELGDSAMYLCASSLGLTGGPNEQFFGPGTRLTVL.